These 22 T cell receptor beta chains were sequenced from one sample in a study of blood T cell repertoires in COVID-19 (dated by TCRdb to the early 2020s). Library preparation was by the immunoSEQ multiplex PCR assay. Held by TCRdb, this immuneACCESS table contains in-frame sequences only and omits some clones. Under half of the omission traces to an unresolved V gene where checked; the cause of the rest is unknown. Present in this sample are 150,000 to 200,000 clones, approximately 90% of which were seen just once. Of the sample, around 3.5% is held by the ten largest clones. Specimen: peripheral blood. Source of these receptors: a man aged 18 to 29 with active or convalescent COVID-19.

This clone was seen a single time. The chain employs TRBV15 and TRBJ1-5; the D gene is possibly TRBD1 (6 bases). The germline V gene encodes CDR1 LNHNV and CDR2 YYDKDF (reference sequence). The CDR3 is made up of 14 amino acids. Trimming shortened V by 3 bases and J by 7 bases, and 13 bases separated the two germline ends. The CDR3 loop is CATSSRGGGQPQHF. The DNA for the CDR3 is TGTGCCACCAGCAGTCGAGGGGGTGGCCAGCCCCAGCATTTT.

This clone came up a few times. V is TRBV3-1 (or the pseudogene TRBV3-2) and J is TRBJ2-2; TRBD1 agrees at 8 bases. The germline CDR1 and CDR2 sequences are LGHDT and YNNKEL (reference sequence). The CDR3 covers 17 residues. Trimming took 4 bases from V and 6 from J; bases not matched to a gene: 13. CDR3 DNA sequence: TGTGCCAGCAGCCCGACAGGGGCTAACGAAGGCGCCGGGGAGCTGTTTTTT. It specifies CASSPTGANEGAGELFF.

V gene TRBV19 combines with J gene TRBJ1-2; D is uncertain. V shed 5 bases and J shed 4 bases, with 5 bases lying between them. CDR1 is LNHDA and CDR2 is SQIVND in the germline V gene (reference sequence). CDR3 length: 11 residues. The chain's CDR3 is CASSVFYGYTF. The CDR3 DNA follows: TGTGCCAGTAGTGTCTTCTATGGCTACACCTTC.

The rearrangement links TRBV11-3 to TRBJ2-2; TRBD2 agrees at 8 bases. J was trimmed by 4 bases and V by 4 bases; bases with no gene match: 8. In germline, CDR1 is SGHNT, CDR2 YENEEA. The CDR3 runs to 16 residues. CDR3 sequence: CASSSAGTSFTGELFF. The DNA of the CDR3 is TGTGCCAGCAGCTCCGCCGGGACTAGTTTCACCGGGGAGCTGTTTTTT.

The chain combines TRBV20-1 with TRBJ1-2; 9 bases fit TRBD1. Germline trimming cut 3 bases from V and 4 bases from J; bases unmatched to any gene: 6. Germline CDR1 and CDR2: DFQATT and SNEGSKA (reference sequence). CDR3 length: 14 amino acids. The DNA for the CDR3 is TGCAGTGCTAGTCCGGGACAGGGAATCTATGGCTACACCTTC. Its protein is CSASPGQGIYGYTF.

The table lists this clone with many counts. The chain couples TRBV6-6 to TRBJ2-7; a weak D match, TRBD1 (6 bases). V lost 0 bases to trimming and J lost 3 bases, with 12 bases between them. CDR3 length: 15 residues. Per germline, CDR1 MNHNY and CDR2 SVGAGI (reference sequence). The CDR3 sequence is CASSYSRGGNYEQYF. The CDR3 nucleotides are TGTGCCAGCAGTTACTCGAGAGGGGGAAACTACGAGCAGTACTTC.

The chain joins TRBV30 to TRBJ2-3; no clear D gene. Trimming cost V 5 bases and J 0 bases, with 9 bases left between them. The germline gives CDR1 GTSNPN, CDR2 SVGIG (reference sequence). This CDR3 is 13 amino acids long. This CDR3 is CAWDRSSTDTQYF. CDR3 sequence (DNA): TGTGCCTGGGACCGGAGTAGCACAGATACGCAGTATTTT.

A single count supports this clone. V gene TRBV2 combines with J gene TRBJ2-7; 13 nucleotides line up with TRBD2. This CDR3 comprises 13 residues. Germline-derived CDR1 and CDR2 are SNHLY and FYNNEI. Germline trimming cut 6 bases from V and 12 bases from J; bases unmatched to any gene: 8. CDR3 amino acids: CASSTTSGGVRYV. CDR3 sequence (DNA): TGTGCCAGCAGCACTACTAGCGGGGGGGTTCGGTACGTC.

The CDR3 protein is CASSRRGAYNEQFF. Written as DNA, the CDR3 is TGTGCCAGCAGTAGGCGGGGGGCCTACAATGAGCAGTTCTTC. The chain combines TRBV6-5 with TRBJ2-1, with 8 bases fitting TRBD2. Germline CDR1 and CDR2: MNHEY and SVGAGI. The CDR3 sequence is 14 residues long. With 5 bases clipped from V and 2 bases from J, the junction kept 2 bases outside the gene matches.

This chain links TRBV7-9 with TRBJ1-6; 8 bases fit TRBD1. This CDR3 region has 17 residues. In germline, CDR1 is SEHNR, CDR2 FQNEAQ (reference sequence). The ends lost 3 bases at V and 7 bases at J; junction bases unmatched: 11. Here the CDR3 reads CASSFTPGQGENSPLHF. CDR3 in DNA: TGTGCCAGCAGCTTTACTCCCGGACAGGGTGAAAATTCACCCCTCCACTTT.

The chain carries TRBV9 and TRBJ2-7; 8 bases map to TRBD2. Germline CDR1 and CDR2: SGDLS and YYNGEE. Losses at the gene ends were 4 bases for V and 2 bases for J; bases not matched to a gene: 8. The CDR3 runs 15 residues. The CDR3 protein is CASSYLAGLTYEQYF. The DNA of the CDR3 is TGTGCCAGCAGCTATTTAGCGGGACTTACCTACGAGCAGTACTTC.

The V gene is TRBV7-9, the J gene TRBJ1-2; D unclear. Germline V gene lookup returns CDR1 SEHNR and CDR2 FQNEAQ (reference sequence). CDR3 length: 13 amino acids. Trimming cost V 5 bases and J 1 base, with 8 bases left between them. The CDR3 reads CASSVNSNYGYTF. The CDR3 DNA follows: TGTGCCAGCAGCGTAAACAGTAACTATGGCTACACCTTC.

This clone was seen only a few times. This chain uses TRBV5-1 with TRBJ2-1; tentatively, D is TRBD2 (6 bases). V was cut by 1 base and J by 6 bases, with 8 bases left in between. The germline CDR1 and CDR2 sequences are SGHRS and YFSETQ. The CDR3 extends over 13 amino acids. CDR3: CASSLTSTNEQFF. In nucleotides, the CDR3 is TGCGCCAGCAGCTTGACTAGCACCAATGAGCAGTTCTTC.

The chain has TRBV5-6 and TRBJ2-2; weak D call: TRBD2 (6 bases). The V gene's germline CDR1 is SGHDT and CDR2 YYEEEE. CDR3 length: 17 residues. Trimming took off 3 bases at V and 5 bases at J, with 20 bases between the two ends. The CDR3 loop reads CASSSVGTQMGTGELFF. In DNA, the CDR3 is TGTGCCAGCAGCTCCGTCGGGACTCAAATGGGGACCGGGGAGCTGTTTTTT.

This sequence joins TRBV7-2 and TRBJ2-3; 11 nucleotides line up with TRBD2. CDR1 SGHTA and CDR2 FQGNSA come from the germline V gene. Unmatched junction bases numbered 7, after V lost 3 bases and J lost 2 bases. The CDR3 is 17 residues long. The CDR3 region is CASSLWASGGNTDTQYF. The CDR3 DNA reads as TGTGCCAGCAGCTTGTGGGCTAGCGGGGGGAACACAGATACGCAGTATTTT.

This clone has only one observation. The CDR3 bases are TGTGCCTGGACCGAGTCGAGGCCATCGTCAATGTATAGCAATCAGCCCCAGCATTTT. Amino acids: CAWTESRPSSMYSNQPQHF. V gene TRBV30 combines with J gene TRBJ1-5; unclear D gene. Germline assignment: CDR1 GTSNPN and CDR2 SVGIG (reference sequence). V was clipped by 4 bases and J by 0 bases, with 25 bases between them. The CDR3 is made up of 19 amino acids.

The chain employs TRBV15 and TRBJ2-7, with 8 bases that match TRBD2. This CDR3 comprises 14 residues. V lost 3 bases, J lost 0 bases, and 1 base stayed unmatched. CDR1 is LNHNV and CDR2 is YYDKDF in the germline V gene (reference sequence). The CDR3 loop reads CATSSGGDSYEQYV. DNA of the CDR3: TGTGCCACCAGCAGCGGGGGGGACTCCTACGAGCAGTACGTC.

The rearrangement uses TRBV14 and TRBJ1-2; D may be TRBD1 (5 bases). The CDR3 length is 14 residues. Germline V gene lookup returns CDR1 SGHDN and CDR2 FVKESK. Trimming left V 2 bases short and J 6 bases short, with 13 bases between. CDR3 nucleotides: TGTGCCAGCAGCCAATGGGAGGGGCAGGATGGCTACACCTTC. Protein product: CASSQWEGQDGYTF.

Only one count was recorded for this clone. V usage is TRBV6-5 and J usage is TRBJ2-7; D is unresolved. Trimming left V 4 bases short and J 5 bases short, with 12 bases between. Germline-derived CDR1 and CDR2 are MNHEY and SVGAGI. This CDR3 region has 13 residues. The CDR3 sequence is CASSSPGANEQYV. CDR3 DNA sequence: TGTGCCAGCAGTTCCCCCGGAGCAAACGAGCAGTACGTC.

The chain employs TRBV4-1 and TRBJ1-6; D unclear. The CDR3 totals 16 residues. Trimming removed 0 bases from V and 10 bases from J, with 16 bases in between. CDR1 and CDR2 from the germline V gene are MGHRA and YSYEKL. The CDR3 region is CASSQEGPGIRSPLHF. The CDR3 coding sequence is TGCGCCAGCAGCCAAGAGGGTCCGGGGATTCGGTCACCCCTCCACTTT.

This rearrangement joins TRBV27 to TRBJ2-7, with D unclear. CDR3 length: 13 amino acids. The ends were cut back, 3 bases at V and 0 bases at J, with 6 bases in the middle. Germline assignment: CDR1 MNHEY and CDR2 SMNVEV (reference sequence). The CDR3 sequence: CASSFLSSYEQYF. CDR3 in DNA: TGTGCCAGCAGTTTCCTTAGCTCCTACGAGCAGTACTTC.

The chain combines TRBV5-5 with TRBJ2-7; 10 bases map to TRBD1. CDR1 and CDR2 from the germline V gene are SGHKS and YYEKEE (reference sequence). The CDR3 totals 14 residues. V was clipped by 4 bases and J by 5 bases; unmatched bases: 6. CDR3 amino acids: CASSPRDRGNEQYF. The CDR3 DNA is TGTGCCAGCAGCCCCCGGGACAGGGGCAACGAGCAGTACTTC.